The following is a T cell receptor beta chain sequence with its context. TCRB CDR3 was amplified from 2 ug genomic DNA or less. Produced via immunoSEQ multiplex PCR; TCRdb's table is partial and in-frame only. The table lists 75,000 to 100,000 clones, about 80% of them singletons, with over 5% in the top ten. These data come from a study of glioma-infiltrating T cells after dendritic cell vaccination. Study-level information: The vaccine used monocyte-derived dendritic cells pulsed overnight with autologous tumor lysate.

CDR3 size: 13 residues. The germline V gene encodes CDR1 SGHTA and CDR2 FQGNSA. V gave up 0 bases and J gave up 5 bases, with 8 bases separating them. The specimen comprised blood, sampled before dendritic cell vaccination. The chain is built from TRBV7-2 and TRBJ2-7; weak D call: TRBD2 (6 bases). This TCR came from a human donor with glioblastoma. DNA for the CDR3: TGTGCCAGCAGCTTAGCAGGGAGGCACGAGCAGTACTTC. Amino acid sequence: CASSLAGRHEQYF.